This section outlines one TCR beta chain sequence together with its context. What it binds is not known. The CDR3 length is 16 residues. V gave up 3 bases and J gave up 4 bases; unmatched junction bases: 9. CDR1 is KGHDR, CDR2 SFDVKD, per germline. The sample is drawn from a study of T cell responses to AZD1222 COVID-19 vaccine. Study information: Pooling was applied to second doses at about 4 or about 12 weeks.

Study-wide results and caveats: The donor cohort was predominantly white British with a female majority, and clonal diversity may have been underestimated. There were repertoire samples only from the period after the peak T cell response.

The assay was immunoSEQ multiplex PCR, and TCRdb's table has in-frame clones only and misses some. The table includes 150,000 to 200,000 clones, 70% to 90% detected once. The clonotype was recovered from an adult in good health. The chain couples TRBV24-1 to TRBJ2-7, with TRBD2 matching 9 bases. Sequences were derived from peripheral blood, sampled on day 0 of AZD1222 vaccination. This chain's CDR3 is CATSDVAGANPYEQYF. The CDR3 bases are TGTGCCACCAGTGATGTAGCGGGGGCCAACCCATACGAGCAGTACTTC.